Below are 32 T cell receptor beta chains sequenced from a single sample in a study of T cell changes during pregnancy in multiple sclerosis. Some clones are missing from TCRdb's copy, which holds only in-frame ones; the method was immunoSEQ multiplex PCR. The sample has roughly 58,000 clones, over 85% seen once. The sample here was CD8+ T cells from peripheral blood mononuclear cells, taken before pregnancy. These receptors were obtained from a female donor with multiple sclerosis, enrolled in a pregnancy study.

This clone was observed a few times. This chain links TRBV15 with TRBJ1-5; unclear D gene. The germline gives CDR1 LNHNV, CDR2 YYDKDF (reference sequence). CDR3 length: 14 amino acids. V dropped 0 bases and J dropped 6 bases, with 9 bases sitting between them. The chain's CDR3 is CATSRDRGIQPQHF. The CDR3 nucleotides read TGTGCCACCAGCAGAGATCGAGGAATTCAGCCCCAGCATTTT. Looking up the rest from reference TRBV15 and TRBJ1-5 gives the full variable domain: DAMVIQNPRYQVTQFGKPVTLSCSQTLNHNVMYWYQQKSSQAPKLLFHYYDKDFNNEADTPDNFQSRRPNTSFCFLDIRSPGLGDTAMYLCATSRDRGIQPQHFGDGTRLSIL.

This chain joins TRBV27 and TRBJ1-2; 9 nucleotides agree with TRBD1. Germline V lookup: CDR1 MNHEY, CDR2 SMNVEV (reference sequence). Trimming at V came to 4 bases and at J to 8 bases, leaving 8 bases not matched to a gene. The CDR3 runs 14 residues. CDR3 sequence: CASSSGTGPSGYTF. The DNA of the CDR3 is TGTGCCAGCAGTTCCGGGACAGGGCCCTCGGGCTACACCTTC.

The rearrangement uses TRBV27 and TRBJ1-5; 7 bases are a match to TRBD1. The V gene end was trimmed by 3 bases and the J gene end by 7 bases; junction bases not matched to a gene: 3. Per the germline V gene, CDR1 is MNHEY and CDR2 is SMNVEV (reference sequence). The CDR3 has 13 residues. CDR3 in amino acids: CASSLTGQQPQHF. In DNA, the CDR3 is TGTGCCAGCAGTTTGACAGGGCAACAGCCCCAGCATTTT.

The J gene is TRBJ2-1, the V gene TRBV7-3; 7 positions agree with TRBD2. The CDR3 is 15 amino acids. Germline V CDR1 and CDR2: SGHTA, FQGTGA. V lost 3 bases, J lost 2 bases, and 4 bases stayed unmatched. The CDR3 loop reads CASSFGGGTYNEQFF. Here the CDR3 DNA reads TGTGCCAGCAGCTTCGGCGGGGGTACCTACAATGAGCAGTTCTTC.

The chain uses TRBV14 and TRBJ2-7; TRBD1 is a possible D gene (5 bases). This CDR3 is 16 amino acids long. The V end lost 3 bases, the J end lost 1 base, and 16 bases lay between the germline ends. The V gene's germline CDR1 is SGHDN and CDR2 FVKESK. The CDR3 DNA follows: TGTGCCAGCAGCCAGACAGTTAACGTGGGATCCTACGAGCAGTACTTC. Translating it yields CASSQTVNVGSYEQYF.

The DNA for the CDR3 is TGTGCCAGCAGTTTAGGGCGGGGGGAAATTGAAGCTTTCTTT. Amino acids: CASSLGRGEIEAFF. The chain joins TRBV27 to TRBJ1-1, with D possibly TRBD1 on 5 matching bases. The CDR3 runs to 14 residues. Germline-derived CDR1 and CDR2 are MNHEY and SMNVEV (reference sequence). The V gene lost 2 bases and the J gene lost 7 bases, with 14 bases spanning the gap.

This CDR3 reads CASSSAGDSYGYTF. CDR3 sequence (DNA): TGTGCCAGCAGCTCTGCCGGGGACAGCTATGGCTACACCTTC. The chain uses TRBV7-2 and TRBJ1-2, with 7 bases that match TRBD1. Germline CDR1 SGHTA, CDR2 FQGNSA. V gave up 4 bases and J gave up 4 bases; unmatched junction bases: 6. The CDR3 is 14 amino acids.

This clone was recorded once. The chain combines TRBV9 with TRBJ2-6, with unresolved D. Germline CDR1 is SGDLS and CDR2 is YYNGEE. CDR3 length: 15 residues. V lost 3 bases and J lost 0, with 7 bases in between. The CDR3 loop is CASSAQISGANVLTF. CDR3 in DNA: TGTGCCAGCAGCGCACAAATCTCTGGGGCCAACGTCCTGACTTTC.

The chain is built from TRBV7-6 and TRBJ1-2; TRBD1 agrees at 7 bases. This CDR3 spans 11 amino acids. CDR1 SGHVS and CDR2 FNYEAQ come from the germline V gene. V lost 10 bases, J lost 8 bases, and 7 bases stayed unmatched. CDR3 residues: CATRQGTGYTF. CDR3 coding DNA: TGTGCCACCCGACAGGGTACAGGCTACACCTTC.

The chain recombines TRBV4-3 with TRBJ1-2, with TRBD1 identical over 8 bases. Germline trimming cut 4 bases from V and 2 bases from J; bases unmatched to any gene: 3. The germline CDR1 and CDR2 sequences are LGHNA and YSLEER. The CDR3 consists of 14 residues. CDR3 in DNA: TGCGCCAGCAGCCTGGACAGGGCAAACTATGGCTACACCTTC. It translates to CASSLDRANYGYTF.

In its sample, this clone was seen once. This chain uses TRBV7-9 with TRBJ2-1, with 8 bases fitting TRBD2. The trim removed 4 bases at V and 8 bases at J, leaving 16 bases unmatched. The CDR3 sequence is 17 residues long. CDR1 is SEHNR and CDR2 is FQNEAQ in the germline V gene (reference sequence). This CDR3 reads CASSSPLNSGVTYEQFF. As DNA, the CDR3 is TGTGCCAGCAGCTCCCCCTTAAATAGCGGGGTCACCTATGAGCAGTTCTTC.

The genes are TRBV10-3 and TRBJ1-1; D is unresolved. V lost 5 bases and J 2 bases, leaving 21 bases between the germline ends. CDR3 length: 17 residues. The germline V gene encodes CDR1 ENHRY and CDR2 SYGVKD. Written as DNA, the CDR3 is TGTGCCATCAGTTACACAGAAGCCGCGGGTCCTAACACTGAAGCTTTCTTT. It is translated as CAISYTEAAGPNTEAFF.

The V gene is TRBV6-5, the J gene TRBJ1-2; 7 bases are a match to TRBD1. The V gene end was trimmed by 5 bases and the J gene end by 5 bases; junction bases not matched to a gene: 5. This CDR3 comprises 13 residues. The V gene's germline CDR1 is MNHEY and CDR2 SVGAGI. CDR3 coding DNA: TGTGCCAGCAGTGACACAGGGGAGTATGGCTACACCTTC. It specifies CASSDTGEYGYTF.

The chain joins TRBV30 to TRBJ1-1; a possible D gene is TRBD1 (5 bases). In germline, CDR1 is GTSNPN, CDR2 SVGIG (reference sequence). V shed 3 bases and J shed 1 base, with 15 bases lying between them. The CDR3 runs 15 residues. CDR3 amino acids: CAWSGGDLGNTEAFF. In nucleotides, the CDR3 is TGTGCCTGGAGCGGGGGGGACTTGGGGAACACTGAAGCTTTCTTT.

This chain connects TRBV7-3 to TRBJ2-7, with TRBD1 matching over 7 bases. Germline V lookup: CDR1 SGHTA, CDR2 FQGTGA. Trimming cost V 5 bases and J 1 base; bases outside gene matches: 2. CDR3 length: 13 amino acids. This chain's CDR3 is CASSQGQSYEQYF. The CDR3 nucleotides read TGTGCCAGCAGCCAGGGACAGTCCTACGAGCAGTACTTC.

The rearrangement uses TRBV30 and TRBJ1-1; 8 bases are shared with TRBD1. Germline values: CDR1 GTSNPN, CDR2 SVGIG (reference sequence). The CDR3 spans 14 residues. J lost 4 bases, V lost 2 bases, and 6 bases had no gene match. CDR3 region: CAWSPGGVGTEAFF. The DNA of the CDR3 is TGTGCCTGGAGTCCAGGGGGCGTGGGCACTGAAGCTTTCTTT.

The V call is TRBV13, the J call TRBJ1-3, with TRBD1 matching 7 bases. With 5 bases clipped from V and 3 bases from J, the junction kept 7 bases outside the gene matches. The CDR3 is 15 residues long. The germline V gene has CDR1 PRHDT and CDR2 FYEKMQ (reference sequence). CDR3 in amino acids: CASSGDREDGNTIYF. The CDR3 nucleotides are TGTGCCAGCAGCGGAGACAGGGAGGATGGAAACACCATATATTTT.

This chain connects TRBV9 to TRBJ2-3; 9 bases agree with TRBD2. CDR3 length equals 18 residues. J gave up 0 bases and V 2 bases, and 10 bases lay outside the gene matches. CDR1 SGDLS and CDR2 YYNGEE come from the germline V gene. For the CDR3, the DNA is TGTGCCAGCAGCGTTCCTAGCGGGGATCTCCCTAGCACAGATACGCAGTATTTT. Its protein is CASSVPSGDLPSTDTQYF.

V and J are TRBV7-6 and TRBJ1-5; 7 bases fit TRBD1. V was clipped by 5 bases and J by 0 bases; unmatched bases: 4. Germline V gene data show CDR1 as SGHVS and CDR2 as FNYEAQ. The CDR3 is 15 amino acids. CDR3 region: CASSPGQYSNQPQHF. The DNA for the CDR3 is TGTGCCAGCAGCCCGGGACAGTATAGCAATCAGCCCCAGCATTTT.

The rearrangement links TRBV6-1 to TRBJ1-2; 10 bases match TRBD1. Trimming cost V 3 bases and J 8 bases; bases outside gene matches: 3. The germline CDR1 and CDR2 sequences are MNHNS and SASEGT. The CDR3 has 13 residues. The CDR3 region is CASSDSDRGGYTF. CDR3 in DNA: TGTGCCAGCAGTGACTCGGACAGGGGGGGCTACACCTTC.

The chain combines TRBV15 with TRBJ1-2, with TRBD1 matching 10 bases. Germline CDR1 LNHNV, CDR2 YYDKDF (reference sequence). J was trimmed by 14 bases and V by 0 bases; bases with no gene match: 12. The CDR3 is 15 amino acids. The CDR3 here is CATSREWNRDRGWTF. In DNA, the CDR3 is TGTGCCACCAGCAGAGAGTGGAACCGGGACAGGGGATGGACCTTC. Filled out from reference TRBV15 and TRBJ1-2, the complete variable domain reads DAMVIQNPRYQVTQFGKPVTLSCSQTLNHNVMYWYQQKSSQAPKLLFHYYDKDFNNEADTPDNFQSRRPNTSFCFLDIRSPGLGDTAMYLCATSREWNRDRGWTFGSGTRLTVV.

This sequence joins TRBV4-2 and TRBJ2-1; 11 bases are shared with TRBD2. The CDR3 has 19 residues. CDR1 is LGHNA, CDR2 YNFKEQ, per germline. The V and J ends lost 0 bases and 8 bases, in that order; junction bases with no gene match: 15. The CDR3 protein is CASSQDRLVAGGPGDEQFF. The DNA for the CDR3 is TGTGCCAGCAGCCAAGATCGGTTAGTAGCGGGGGGGCCAGGGGATGAGCAGTTCTTC.

This rearrangement joins TRBV30 to TRBJ2-7, with TRBD1 as a possible D gene (5 bases). The CDR3 contains 11 residues. Trimming took off 4 bases at V and 5 bases at J, with 9 bases between the two ends. Germline CDR1 and CDR2: GTSNPN and SVGIG (reference sequence). The CDR3 loop is CAWNLGDEQYF. Here the CDR3 DNA reads TGTGCCTGGAATCTAGGGGACGAGCAGTACTTC.

The J gene is TRBJ2-2, the V gene TRBV27, with D perhaps matching TRBD2 (6 bases). The CDR3 is 15 amino acids. The V and J ends lost 3 bases and 6 bases respectively, with 14 bases between them. Per the germline V gene, CDR1 is MNHEY and CDR2 is SMNVEV (reference sequence). CDR3 bases: TGTGCCAGCAGTTTTTTCGGGGGTGAGCCCGGGGAGCTGTTTTTT. Its translation is CASSFFGGEPGELFF.

The chain is built from TRBV9 and TRBJ2-3; 8 positions agree with TRBD2. Trimming removed 0 bases from V and 5 bases from J; junction bases left unmatched: 11. Germline CDR1 and CDR2: SGDLS and YYNGEE. The CDR3 contains 17 residues. CDR3 coding DNA: TGTGCCAGCAGCGTAGAACCTAGCGGGTTTCAGAGAGATACGCAGTATTTT. Translated, it gives CASSVEPSGFQRDTQYF.

This clone was seen a few times. V gene TRBV6-4 combines with J gene TRBJ1-1; 7 bases agree with TRBD1. The CDR3 covers 14 residues. With 0 bases clipped from V and 12 bases from J, the junction kept 10 bases outside the gene matches. From germline, CDR1 is MRHNA and CDR2 SNTAGT. CDR3 bases: TGTGCCAGCAGTGACTCGGTGGGACAGTCGACGACTTTCTTT. It yields the protein CASSDSVGQSTTFF.

The chain combines TRBV6-4 with TRBJ2-3; 10 bases agree with TRBD2. The V gene end was trimmed by 6 bases and the J gene end by 1 base; junction bases not matched to a gene: 1. Germline CDR1 and CDR2: MRHNA and SNTAGT. The CDR3 loop spans 14 amino acids. CDR3 protein: CASSTSGGTDTQYF. The CDR3 region has the DNA TGTGCCAGCAGCACTAGCGGGGGCACAGATACGCAGTATTTT.

The genes are TRBV4-1 and TRBJ2-7, with 8 bases matching TRBD1. The CDR3 contains 15 residues. CDR1 MGHRA and CDR2 YSYEKL come from the germline V gene. With 4 bases clipped from V and 1 base from J, the junction kept 6 bases outside the gene matches. DNA of the CDR3: TGCGCCAGCAGCCTTGGACAGGGAGGATCCTACGAGCAGTACTTC. This translates into CASSLGQGGSYEQYF.

The chain combines TRBV27 with TRBJ1-6; 8 bases line up with TRBD1. V was pared by 4 bases and J by 8 bases, with 4 bases of the junction left unmatched. Germline V gives CDR1 MNHEY, CDR2 SMNVEV (reference sequence). The CDR3 spans 14 residues. In nucleotides, the CDR3 is TGTGCCAGCAGTTATGGGACAGGAGATTCACCCCTCCACTTT. This gives the protein CASSYGTGDSPLHF.

The rearrangement joins TRBV4-3 to TRBJ2-2, with TRBD2 identical over 11 bases. This CDR3 is 17 amino acids long. V gave up 1 base and J gave up 7 bases; unmatched junction bases: 8. Germline CDR1 reads LGHNA; CDR2 reads YSLEER. The CDR3 loop reads CASSQVLSGGGYGELFF. CDR3 nucleotide sequence: TGCGCCAGCAGCCAAGTCCTTAGCGGGGGGGGGTACGGGGAGCTGTTTTTT.

This clone was observed a handful of times. Here the CDR3 reads CASTSTGLSNQPQHF. In DNA, the CDR3 is TGTGCCAGCACCTCGACAGGGCTTAGCAATCAGCCCCAGCATTTT. The V gene is TRBV28, the J gene TRBJ1-5; 7 bases map to TRBD1. After removal of 7 bases from V and 0 bases from J, the junction contained 6 bases not matched to a gene. Germline V gives CDR1 MDHEN, CDR2 SYDVKM. The CDR3 sequence is 15 residues long.

This sequence joins TRBV6-5 and TRBJ1-2; D is unresolved. V gave up 2 bases and J gave up 3 bases, with 10 bases separating them. CDR1 is MNHEY and CDR2 is SVGAGI in the germline V gene. CDR3 length: 14 residues. The CDR3 DNA is TGTGCCAGCAGTTACGGATCAGGCGACTATGGCTACACCTTC. Translated, it gives CASSYGSGDYGYTF.